The 26 T cell receptor beta chains presented below share a single source sample, sequenced in a study of blood T cell repertoires in COVID-19 (dated by TCRdb to about 2020). Library construction relied on the immunoSEQ multiplex PCR assay. TCRdb carries this immuneACCESS record with in-frame sequences only. Its versions omit some clonotypes, under half of them owing to an unresolved V gene in the studies checked, with the rest unexplained. A total of some 200,000 clones appear in this sample, roughly 90% of them only once. The ten largest clones add up to around 2.1% of the sample. The sample comprised PBMCs or T cells enriched from blood (not recorded which). The receptors stem from a woman under 40 who had recovered from COVID-19.

The gene calls are TRBV4-2 and TRBJ1-1; TRBD1 matches at 10 bases. The V gene end was trimmed by 2 bases and the J gene end by 4 bases; junction bases not matched to a gene: 7. Germline-derived CDR1 and CDR2 are LGHNA and YNFKEQ. This CDR3 comprises 16 residues. For the CDR3, the DNA is TGTGCCAGCAGCCAAATACGACAGGGGGCATTCACTGAAGCTTTCTTT. The encoded protein is CASSQIRQGAFTEAFF.

The rearrangement joins TRBV11-3 to TRBJ1-1; D ambiguous. CDR1 and CDR2 from the germline V gene are SGHNT and YENEEA. Between the trimmed V and J ends, which lost 4 bases and 5 bases, there was a span of 5 bases. The CDR3 runs 11 residues. The CDR3: CASSSETEAFF. The DNA of the CDR3 is TGTGCCAGCAGCTCGGAGACTGAAGCTTTCTTT. Full variable domain (rest looked up from reference TRBV11-3 and TRBJ1-1): EAGVVQSPRYKIIEKKQPVAFWCNPISGHNTLYWYLQNLGQGPELLIRYENEEAVDDSQLPKDRFSAERLKGVDSTLKIQPAELGDSAVYLCASSSETEAFFGQGTRLTVV.

This clone was counted a few times. V is TRBV28 and J is TRBJ1-1, with TRBD1 as a possible D gene (6 bases). The CDR3 has 14 amino acids. Trimming stripped 11 bases from V and 5 bases from J, with 21 bases between. The germline gives CDR1 MDHEN, CDR2 SYDVKM. CDR3 region: CAVGVGRGRTEAFF. In nucleotides, the CDR3 is TGTGCCGTAGGAGTCGGCAGGGGAAGGACTGAAGCTTTCTTT.

V and J are TRBV19 and TRBJ2-7; TRBD1 aligns across 8 bases. The CDR3 length is 17 residues. Per germline, CDR1 LNHDA and CDR2 SQIVND (reference sequence). V shed 2 bases, J shed 5 bases, and the junction held 14 bases outside the gene matches. The chain's CDR3 is CASSIRAWRQGLDEQYF. The CDR3 nucleotides read TGTGCCAGTAGTATAAGGGCTTGGAGACAGGGGCTGGACGAGCAGTACTTC.

The chain joins TRBV7-9 to TRBJ2-7; TRBD2 agrees at 8 bases. This CDR3 spans 16 amino acids. Germline CDR1 reads SEHNR; CDR2 reads FQNEAQ (reference sequence). V trimming: 1 base; J trimming: 0 bases; junction bases outside the gene matches: 5. CDR3 loop: CASSLVAGGISYEQYF. The DNA of the CDR3 is TGTGCCAGCAGCTTAGTGGCGGGAGGAATCTCCTACGAGCAGTACTTC.

The chain links TRBV30 to TRBJ1-4; a possible D gene is TRBD1 (6 bases). Trimming removed 2 bases at V and 6 bases at J, with 13 bases between. In germline, CDR1 is GTSNPN, CDR2 SVGIG (reference sequence). This CDR3 comprises 14 residues. CDR3 DNA sequence: TGTGCCTGGAGTTGGGGGCAGGGGCATGAAAAACTGTTTTTT. Amino acids: CAWSWGQGHEKLFF.

The V call is TRBV29-1, the J call TRBJ1-4, with D tentatively TRBD1 (6 bases). The CDR3 is 14 residues long. V lost 6 bases, J lost 8 bases, and 19 bases lay in between. Germline V gene lookup returns CDR1 SQVTM and CDR2 ANQGSEA. The CDR3 reads CSVQTGGLGEKLFF. The CDR3 nucleotides read TGCAGCGTACAAACGGGGGGGCTAGGGGAAAAACTGTTTTTT. Based on the CDR3 plus reference TRBV29-1 and TRBJ1-4, the full variable domain is SAVISQKPSRDICQRGTSLTIQCQVDSQVTMMFWYRQQPGQSLTLIATANQGSEATYESGFVIDKFPISRPNLTFSTLTVSNMSPEDSSIYLCSVQTGGLGEKLFFGSGTQLSVL.

This clone was seen a handful of times. The chain recombines TRBV10-3 with TRBJ2-1; D may be TRBD2 (5 bases). Germline CDR1 and CDR2: ENHRY and SYGVKD. V was clipped by 9 bases and J by 0 bases, with 15 bases between them. The CDR3 extends over 15 amino acids. The CDR3 DNA follows: TGTGCCATAAGAGGGCGGGCTAGCTCCTACAATGAGCAGTTCTTC. It specifies CAIRGRASSYNEQFF.

V gene TRBV24-1 combines with J gene TRBJ2-3, with D perhaps matching TRBD1 (5 bases). The CDR3 contains 16 residues. Trimming left V 0 bases short and J 3 bases short, with 12 bases between. CDR1 is KGHDR and CDR2 is SFDVKD in the germline V gene. CDR3 amino acids: CATSDLRGVLTDTQYF. CDR3 nucleotide sequence: TGTGCCACCAGTGATTTGAGGGGCGTTCTGACAGATACGCAGTATTTT.

V gene TRBV4-2 combines with J gene TRBJ2-1; D is uncertain. With 0 bases removed from V and 5 bases from J, the gap between germline ends came to 14 bases. The germline gives CDR1 LGHNA, CDR2 YNFKEQ. This CDR3 contains 16 residues. The CDR3 nucleotides are TGTGCCAGCAGCCAAGATTTGGCGGAAGGTGACAATGAGCAGTTCTTC. It codes for CASSQDLAEGDNEQFF.

The CDR3 region is CASPRGGQRNTEAFF. As DNA, the CDR3 is TGTGCCAGCCCCCGAGGCGGACAGAGGAACACTGAAGCTTTCTTT. The chain joins TRBV5-7 to TRBJ1-1; the D gene is possibly TRBD1 (6 bases). Being an ORF, TRBV5-7 has a function that is uncertain. The germline V and J ends were trimmed by 7 bases and 1 base, with 17 bases remaining between them. This CDR3 is 15 amino acids long.

V and J are TRBV19 and TRBJ2-5; D is possibly TRBD2 (7 bases). From germline, CDR1 is LNHDA and CDR2 SQIVND (reference sequence). The CDR3 is 15 amino acids. Trimming removed 3 bases at V and 5 bases at J, with 16 bases between. The CDR3 loop reads CASSMSSGGGETQYF. The DNA of the CDR3 is TGTGCCAGTAGTATGTCCAGTGGCGGGGGCGAGACCCAGTACTTC.

V usage is TRBV6-5 and J usage is TRBJ1-1; D perhaps matches TRBD1 (5 bases). Trimming left V 7 bases short and J 7 bases short, with 13 bases between. Germline V gives CDR1 MNHEY, CDR2 SVGAGI. There are 12 residues in the CDR3. Here the CDR3 DNA reads TGTGCCAGCACAAACGGGGGGGTTGAAGCTTTCTTT. Its translation: CASTNGGVEAFF.

J is TRBJ2-2 and V is TRBV7-2, with 7 bases lining up with TRBD2. CDR3 length: 15 residues. With 3 bases clipped from V and 2 bases from J, the junction kept 3 bases outside the gene matches. Per the germline V gene, CDR1 is SGHTA and CDR2 is FQGNSA. CDR3 protein: CASSLSSGNTGELFF. DNA for the CDR3: TGTGCCAGCAGCTTGTCTAGCGGAAACACCGGGGAGCTGTTTTTT. Full variable domain (outside the CDR3, taken from reference TRBV7-2 and TRBJ2-2): GAGVSQSPSNKVTEKGKDVELRCDPISGHTALYWYRQSLGQGLEFLIYFQGNSAPDKSGLPSDRFSAERTGGSVSTLTIQRTQQEDSAVYLCASSLSSGNTGELFFGEGSRLTVL.

This clone was counted between two and nine times. The chain employs TRBV19 and TRBJ1-5; TRBD1 might be the D (6 bases). V lost 5 bases and J 5 bases, leaving 16 bases between the germline ends. CDR3 size: 15 residues. CDR1 is LNHDA, CDR2 SQIVND, per germline (reference sequence). The CDR3 loop is CASSPAGDTDQPQHF. CDR3 bases: TGTGCCAGTAGTCCGGCTGGGGACACTGATCAGCCCCAGCATTTT.

This clone was detected once. The chain uses TRBV7-9 and TRBJ1-5, with TRBD1 identical over 7 bases. The CDR3 extends over 16 amino acids. From germline, CDR1 is SEHNR and CDR2 FQNEAQ (reference sequence). Unmatched junction bases numbered 7, after V lost 5 bases and J lost 0 bases. The chain's CDR3 is CASSRDGQASNQPQHF. As DNA, the CDR3 is TGTGCCAGCAGCCGTGACGGACAGGCTAGCAATCAGCCCCAGCATTTT.

This chain joins TRBV24-1 and TRBJ2-2; weak D call: TRBD2 (5 bases). Germline V CDR1 and CDR2: KGHDR, SFDVKD. V was cut by 3 bases and J by 6 bases, with 10 bases left in between. The CDR3 runs 14 residues. The CDR3 DNA reads TGTGCCACCAGTGATCCGAGGGTCGCCGGGGAGCTGTTTTTT. Translating gives CATSDPRVAGELFF.

The rearrangement uses TRBV24-1 and TRBJ2-1, with a possible D match to TRBD2 (5 bases). Trimming cost V 0 bases and J 4 bases, with 6 bases left between them. Germline loops: CDR1 KGHDR, CDR2 SFDVKD. The length of the CDR3 is 14 residues. Here the CDR3 DNA reads TGTGCCACCAGTGATTTGGGACTGTACAATGAGCAGTTCTTC. This encodes CATSDLGLYNEQFF.

This chain joins TRBV7-3 and TRBJ2-1, with 7 bases matching TRBD2. The CDR3 spans 16 residues. Germline V CDR1 and CDR2: SGHTA, FQGTGA. J lost 7 bases, V lost 5 bases, and 14 bases had no gene match. The CDR3 is CASSPSVGGSGNEQFF. The DNA of the CDR3 is TGTGCCAGCAGCCCCTCCGTCGGCGGGAGCGGAAATGAGCAGTTCTTC.

This clone was detected only a few times. The rearrangement joins TRBV4-1 to TRBJ2-7, with 7 nucleotides matching TRBD2. With 3 bases clipped from V and 3 bases from J, the junction kept 5 bases outside the gene matches. Germline V gene sequence: CDR1 MGHRA, CDR2 YSYEKL. The CDR3 has 14 amino acids. CDR3 bases: TGCGCCAGCAGCCAGGGGGAGGGCCTCTACGAGCAGTACTTC. Its translation is CASSQGEGLYEQYF.

This clone was picked up one time. The rearrangement joins TRBV18 to TRBJ1-5; D may be TRBD1 (6 bases). Looked up from germline, CDR1 is KGHSH and CDR2 is LQKENI. V was shortened by 5 bases and J by 7 bases, with 15 bases between the two germline ends. The length of the CDR3 is 14 residues. The CDR3 spells CASSSGQSNQPQHF. The CDR3 DNA sequence: TGTGCCAGCTCATCGGGACAATCTAACCAGCCCCAGCATTTT.

The rearrangement joins TRBV6-5 to TRBJ2-5; TRBD2 matches 9 bases. Germline values: CDR1 MNHEY, CDR2 SVGAGI. V dropped 4 bases and J dropped 4; count of bases not matched to a gene: 10. This CDR3 is 16 amino acids long. For the CDR3, the DNA is TGTGCCAGCAGTTCTTACCAGCGGGGGGTCAGAGAGACCCAGTACTTC. Amino acid sequence: CASSSYQRGVRETQYF.

V usage is TRBV28 and J usage is TRBJ2-5; TRBD2 agrees at 8 bases. The CDR3 consists of 19 residues. CDR1 is MDHEN, CDR2 SYDVKM, per germline. Trimming took 4 bases from V and 2 from J; bases not matched to a gene: 18. The CDR3 protein is CASSSPLEGGRPYQETQYF. The CDR3 DNA reads as TGTGCCAGCAGTTCCCCCCTAGAAGGCGGGAGGCCGTATCAAGAGACCCAGTACTTC.

This clone was seen many times. V and J are TRBV7-9 and TRBJ1-2; a possible D gene is TRBD1 (6 bases). This CDR3 comprises 13 residues. Per the germline V gene, CDR1 is SEHNR and CDR2 is FQNEAQ (reference sequence). V dropped 5 bases and J dropped 5 bases, with 12 bases sitting between them. Written as DNA, the CDR3 is TGTGCCAGCAGCCCTGACAGGCCTTATGGCTACACCTTC. Its protein product is CASSPDRPYGYTF. Based on the CDR3 plus reference TRBV7-9 and TRBJ1-2, the full variable domain is DTGVSQNPRHKITKRGQNVTFRCDPISEHNRLYWYRQTLGQGPEFLTYFQNEAQLEKSRLLSDRFSAERPKGSFSTLEIQRTEQGDSAMYLCASSPDRPYGYTFGSGTRLTVV.

The V call is TRBV13, the J call TRBJ2-5; 12 positions agree with TRBD2. CDR1 PRHDT and CDR2 FYEKMQ come from the germline V gene (reference sequence). Trimming took 7 bases from V and 4 from J; bases not matched to a gene: 10. The CDR3 has 16 residues. This chain's CDR3 is CASIWTSGAERETQYF. CDR3 bases: TGTGCCAGCATCTGGACTAGCGGGGCGGAAAGAGAGACCCAGTACTTC.

The chain is built from TRBV27 and TRBJ1-1; TRBD1 aligns across 9 bases. From germline, CDR1 is MNHEY and CDR2 SMNVEV (reference sequence). J lost 4 bases, V lost 6 bases, and 6 bases had no gene match. The CDR3 spans 14 residues. The chain's CDR3 is CASRKGQGGTEAFF. CDR3 nucleotides: TGTGCCAGCAGGAAGGGACAGGGAGGCACTGAAGCTTTCTTT.